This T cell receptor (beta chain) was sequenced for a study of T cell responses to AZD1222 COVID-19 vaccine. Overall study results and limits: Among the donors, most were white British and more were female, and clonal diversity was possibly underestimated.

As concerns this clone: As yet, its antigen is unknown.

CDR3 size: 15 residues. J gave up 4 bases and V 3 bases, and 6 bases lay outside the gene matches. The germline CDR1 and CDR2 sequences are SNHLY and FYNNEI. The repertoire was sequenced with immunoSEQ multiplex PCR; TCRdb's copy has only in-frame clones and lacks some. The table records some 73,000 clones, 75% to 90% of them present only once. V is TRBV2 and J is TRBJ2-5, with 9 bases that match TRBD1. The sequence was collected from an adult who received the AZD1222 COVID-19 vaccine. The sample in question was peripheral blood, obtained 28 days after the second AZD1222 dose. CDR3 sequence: CASSDSPGQGETQYF. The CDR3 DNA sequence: TGTGCCAGCAGTGATTCACCGGGACAGGGAGAGACCCAGTACTTC.